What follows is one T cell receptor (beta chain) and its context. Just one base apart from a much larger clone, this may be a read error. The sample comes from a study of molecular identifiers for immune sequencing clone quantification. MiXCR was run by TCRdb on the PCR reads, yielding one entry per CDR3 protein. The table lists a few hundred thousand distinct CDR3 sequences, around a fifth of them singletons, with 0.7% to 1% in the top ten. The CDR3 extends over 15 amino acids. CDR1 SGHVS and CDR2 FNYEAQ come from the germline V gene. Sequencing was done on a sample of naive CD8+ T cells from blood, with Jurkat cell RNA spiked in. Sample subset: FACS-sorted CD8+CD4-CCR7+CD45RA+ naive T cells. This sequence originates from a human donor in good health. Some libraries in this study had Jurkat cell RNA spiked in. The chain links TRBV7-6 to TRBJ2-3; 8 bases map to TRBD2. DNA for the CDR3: TGTGCCAGCAGCTTAGGACTAGCGACGATCGATACGCGGTATTTT. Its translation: CASSLGLATIDTRYF. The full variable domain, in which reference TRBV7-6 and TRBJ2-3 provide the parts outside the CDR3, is GAGVSQSPRYKVTKRGQDVALRCDPISGHVSLYWYRQALGQGPEFLTYFNYEAQQDKSGLPNDRFSAERPEGSISTLTIQRTEQRDSAMYRCASSLGLATIDTRYFGPGTRLTVL.